This T cell receptor beta chain was profiled in a study of blood T cell repertoires in COVID-19. Assay: immunoSEQ multiplex PCR; the TCRdb copy retains only in-frame clones and omits some. The table has tens of thousands of clones, around nine tenths seen once. The V and J ends lost 0 bases and 5 bases respectively, with 7 bases between them. In germline, CDR1 is MNHEY, CDR2 SVGAGI. This CDR3 has 13 residues. The rearrangement joins TRBV6-5 to TRBJ1-2; D unclear. This TCR derives from a man aged 45-65 years with active COVID-19. The source material was peripheral blood. CDR3 in amino acids: CASSYSNGYGYTF. CDR3 in DNA: TGTGCCAGCAGTTACTCGAACGGGTATGGCTACACCTTC.